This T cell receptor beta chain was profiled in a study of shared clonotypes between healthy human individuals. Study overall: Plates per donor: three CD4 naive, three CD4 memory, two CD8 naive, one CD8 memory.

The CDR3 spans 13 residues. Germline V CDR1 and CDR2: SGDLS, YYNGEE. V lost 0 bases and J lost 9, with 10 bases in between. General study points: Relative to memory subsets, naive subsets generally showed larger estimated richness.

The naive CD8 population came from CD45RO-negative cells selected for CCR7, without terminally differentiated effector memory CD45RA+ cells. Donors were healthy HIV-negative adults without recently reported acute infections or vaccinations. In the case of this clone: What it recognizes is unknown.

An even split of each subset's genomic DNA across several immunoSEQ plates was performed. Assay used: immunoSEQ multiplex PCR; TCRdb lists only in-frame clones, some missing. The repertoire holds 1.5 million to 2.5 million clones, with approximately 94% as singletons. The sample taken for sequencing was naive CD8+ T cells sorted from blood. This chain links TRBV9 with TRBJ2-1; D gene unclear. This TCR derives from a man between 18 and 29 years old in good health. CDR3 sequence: CASSVGVVSEQFF. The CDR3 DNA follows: TGTGCCAGCAGCGTAGGGGTGGTATCTGAGCAGTTCTTC.